This T cell receptor beta chain was identified during a study of T-cell memory formation after mild COVID-19. This clonotype has more than one count but fewer than ten. The V segment lost 8 bases and the J segment 2 bases; nucleotides outside the gene matches: 7. Germline CDR1 reads MNHEY; CDR2 reads SVGEGT. This CDR3 comprises 15 residues. TCRdb reanalysed the 5' RACE reads using MiXCR and keeps one entry per CDR3 protein. This table holds 250,000 or so distinct CDR3 sequences, roughly a tenth found once. The TCR originated in a man aged 18 to 35 who had mild COVID-19 (a few samples of this study predate the infection). Cell type and time point are not known. V and J are TRBV6-2 or TRBV6-3 and TRBJ2-1; 9 bases are a match to TRBD1. Sequencing was done on a sample of PBMCs or a T cell subset sorted from them (not recorded which). The CDR3: CASGHRTGAYNEQFF. In DNA form, the CDR3 reads TGTGCCAGCGGCCATCGGACAGGGGCCTACAATGAGCAGTTCTTC.